This T cell receptor (beta chain) is drawn from a study of chemoradiotherapy in HPV16-positive cancers. The protocol was immunoSEQ multiplex PCR, while the TCRdb copy is restricted to in-frame clones and leaves out a portion. The table lists approximately 20,000 clones, about 86% of them singletons. The V gene end was trimmed by 4 bases and the J gene end by 6 bases; junction bases not matched to a gene: 2. The germline gives CDR1 LNHDA, CDR2 SQIVND (reference sequence). The CDR3 runs 13 residues. The rearrangement joins TRBV19 to TRBJ2-3, with 9 bases identical to TRBD2. The TCR originated in a human donor with HPV-associated anogenital cancer. Sequences were derived from blood, sampled from a patient who underwent chemoradiotherapy. The DNA for the CDR3 is TGTGCCAGTAGTAGGCGGGGGGGCGATACGCAGTATTTT. Its translation is CASSRRGGDTQYF. The variable domain in full, completed from reference TRBV19 and TRBJ2-3, reads DGGITQSPKYLFRKEGQNVTLSCEQNLNHDAMYWYRQDPGQGLRLIYYSQIVNDFQKGDIAEGYSVSREKKESFPLTVTSAQKNPTAFYLCASSRRGGDTQYFGPGTRLTVL.